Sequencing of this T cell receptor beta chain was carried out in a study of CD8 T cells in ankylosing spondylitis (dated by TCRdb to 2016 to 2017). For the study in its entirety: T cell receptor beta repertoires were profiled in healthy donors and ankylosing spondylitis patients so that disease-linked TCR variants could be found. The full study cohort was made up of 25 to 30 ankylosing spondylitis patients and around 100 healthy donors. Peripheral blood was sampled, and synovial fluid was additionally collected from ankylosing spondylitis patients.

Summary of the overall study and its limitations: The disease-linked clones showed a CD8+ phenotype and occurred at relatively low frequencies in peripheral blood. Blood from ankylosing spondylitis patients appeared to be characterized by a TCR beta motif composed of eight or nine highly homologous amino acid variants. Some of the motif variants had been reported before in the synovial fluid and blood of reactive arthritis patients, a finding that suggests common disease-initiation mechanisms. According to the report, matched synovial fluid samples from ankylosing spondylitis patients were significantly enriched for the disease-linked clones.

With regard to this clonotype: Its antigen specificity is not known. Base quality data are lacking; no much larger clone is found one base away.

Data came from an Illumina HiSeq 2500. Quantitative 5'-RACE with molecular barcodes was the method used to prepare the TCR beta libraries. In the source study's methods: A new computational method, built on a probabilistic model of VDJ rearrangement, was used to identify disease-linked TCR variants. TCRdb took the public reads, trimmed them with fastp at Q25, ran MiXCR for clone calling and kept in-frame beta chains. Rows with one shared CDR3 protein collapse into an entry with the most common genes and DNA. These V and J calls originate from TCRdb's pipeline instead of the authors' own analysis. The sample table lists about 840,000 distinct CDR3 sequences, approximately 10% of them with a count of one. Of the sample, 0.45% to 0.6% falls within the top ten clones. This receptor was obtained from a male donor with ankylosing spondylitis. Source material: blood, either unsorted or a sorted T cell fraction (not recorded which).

The CDR3 protein: CSARDAGTLNTEAFF. The bases read TGCAGTGCTAGGGACGCCGGGACACTGAACACTGAAGCTTTCTTT. The chain was built from TRBV20-1 and TRBJ1-1; a tentative D match to TRBD1 spans 6 bases. The V and J ends are trimmed by 3 bases and 0 bases, leaving 14 bases between them. The CDR3 holds 15 amino acids from the cysteine to the phenylalanine. CDR3 DNA only is kept here, 45 bases in frame from base 1. CDR1 and CDR2 were assigned from the germline V gene (reference sequence) as DFQATT and SNEGSKA.